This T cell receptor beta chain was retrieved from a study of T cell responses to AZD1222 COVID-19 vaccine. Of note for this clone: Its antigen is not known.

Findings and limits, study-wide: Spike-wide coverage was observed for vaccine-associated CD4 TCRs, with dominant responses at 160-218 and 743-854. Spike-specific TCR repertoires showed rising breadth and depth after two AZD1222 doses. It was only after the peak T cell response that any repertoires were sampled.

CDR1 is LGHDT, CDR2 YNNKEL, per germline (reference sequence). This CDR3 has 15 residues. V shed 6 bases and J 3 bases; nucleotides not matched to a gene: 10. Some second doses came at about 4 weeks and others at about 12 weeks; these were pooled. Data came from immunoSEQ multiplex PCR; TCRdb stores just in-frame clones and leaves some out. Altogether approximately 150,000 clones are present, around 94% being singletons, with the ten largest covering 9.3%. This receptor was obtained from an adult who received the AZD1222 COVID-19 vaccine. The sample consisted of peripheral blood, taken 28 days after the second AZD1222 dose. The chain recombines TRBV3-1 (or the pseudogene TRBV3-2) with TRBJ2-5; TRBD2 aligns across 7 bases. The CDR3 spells CASRFGGREKETQYF. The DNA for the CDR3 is TGTGCCAGCAGATTCGGAGGGCGGGAGAAAGAGACCCAGTACTTC.